This record looks at one T cell receptor beta chain sequence and its context. The data were taken from a study of technical replicates of blood from several donors. Only in-frame clones appear in the TCRdb table, and some are missing; sequencing was by immunoSEQ multiplex PCR. The sample contains about 60,000 clones, more than 75% of which appear only once. This TCR derives from a human donor in good health. Some clones in this sample may be carry-over from other donors' samples. Sequenced input: PBMCs.

CDR3 nucleotide sequence: TGTGCCAGCAGTTACTCTGGGGCAGGGAAAGACTATGGCTACACCTTC. It encodes CASSYSGAGKDYGYTF. The chain uses TRBV6-5 and TRBJ1-2; tentative D call: TRBD1 (5 bases). This CDR3 contains 16 residues. Per the germline V gene, CDR1 is MNHEY and CDR2 is SVGAGI. Trimming pared 0 bases from V and 3 bases from J, leaving 14 bases between.